Each of the 28 T cell receptor beta chains below was sequenced from the same sample in a study of T-cell reconstitution after alpha-beta-depleted transplantation in children. Unique molecular identifiers were built into the TCRbeta library. TCRdb ran MiXCR on the PCR reads and lists one entry per CDR3 protein. The sample contains approximately 1,000,000 distinct CDR3 sequences, less than 30% of which appear only once. Specimen: PBMCs, mostly from graft donor cells, collected 360 days after TCRalphabeta/CD19-depleted stem cell transplant. Receptor source: a boy under two years old who had a stem cell transplant for SCID, so the T cells may come from the graft donor.

This clonotype was observed at least ten times. This sequence joins TRBV12-3 or TRBV12-4 and TRBJ2-1; weak D call: TRBD2 (5 bases). The CDR3 has 16 amino acids. With 10 bases removed from V and 3 bases from J, the gap between germline ends came to 22 bases. The CDR3 protein is CATFWRVSWHYNEQFF. CDR3 in DNA: TGTGCCACCTTTTGGCGGGTCTCTTGGCACTACAATGAGCAGTTCTTC.

This clonotype was observed a handful of times. J is TRBJ2-3 and V is TRBV12-3 or TRBV12-4, with TRBD2 as a possible D gene (6 bases). With 8 bases removed from V and 0 bases from J, the gap between germline ends came to 18 bases. CDR3 length equals 16 residues. The CDR3 coding sequence is TGTGCCAGCGGGACCTTCACGGGGGTCAGCACAGATACGCAGTATTTT. It translates to CASGTFTGVSTDTQYF.

This clonotype has a handful of counts. The CDR3: CASSARTGPNYGYTF. The CDR3 bases are TGTGCCAGCAGCGCCCGCACAGGCCCTAACTATGGCTACACCTTC. The chain employs TRBV7-8 and TRBJ1-2, with TRBD1 as a possible D gene (5 bases). V lost 5 bases and J lost 0, with 13 bases in between. The CDR3 is 15 amino acids. The V gene's germline CDR1 is SGHVS and CDR2 FQNEAQ.

The sample holds a few counts of this clonotype. The chain is built from TRBV20-1 and TRBJ1-3; D unclear. Trimming left V 6 bases short and J 2 bases short, with 14 bases between. CDR3 size: 14 residues. Germline V gene data show CDR1 as DFQATT and CDR2 as SNEGSKA (reference sequence). CDR3 protein: CSALVPGAGNTIYF. The CDR3, as DNA: TGCAGTGCCCTTGTGCCGGGCGCTGGAAACACCATATATTTT.

V gene TRBV4-3 combines with J gene TRBJ2-1, with 16 bases aligning to TRBD2. V trimming: 0 bases; J trimming: 7 bases; junction bases outside the gene matches: 6. CDR3 length equals 18 residues. The germline V gene encodes CDR1 LGHNA and CDR2 YSLEER. This chain's CDR3 is CASSQDGTSGGAGNEQFF. CDR3 in DNA: TGCGCCAGCAGCCAAGATGGGACTAGCGGGGGGGCTGGGAATGAGCAGTTCTTC.

The genes are TRBV20-1 and TRBJ1-3; possibly TRBD1 for D (5 bases). Trimming shortened V by 5 bases and J by 1 base, and 15 bases separated the two germline ends. Germline V CDR1 and CDR2: DFQATT, SNEGSKA (reference sequence). The CDR3 consists of 15 residues. The CDR3 loop reads CSARSKRQSGNTIYF. CDR3 in DNA: TGCAGTGCTCGTTCCAAGCGACAGTCTGGAAACACCATATATTTT.

This clonotype was seen a handful of times. The V gene is TRBV24-1, the J gene TRBJ2-7; 8 bases agree with TRBD1. Germline CDR1 is KGHDR and CDR2 is SFDVKD. Trimming took 3 bases from V and 2 from J; bases not matched to a gene: 5. The CDR3 has 15 residues. Here the CDR3 reads CATSDPKQGAYEQYF. The CDR3, as DNA: TGTGCCACCAGTGATCCAAAACAGGGGGCCTACGAGCAGTACTTC.

The table lists this clonotype with a few counts. CDR3 amino acids: CASSYGPRAETQYF. Here the CDR3 DNA reads TGTGCCAGCAGTTATGGACCGCGGGCAGAGACCCAGTACTTC. The chain has TRBV6-5 and TRBJ2-5, with a possible D match to TRBD2 (5 bases). V was trimmed by 3 bases and J by 4 bases, leaving 12 bases between them. In germline, CDR1 is MNHEY, CDR2 SVGAGI. CDR3 size: 14 residues.

J is TRBJ2-7 and V is TRBV5-1, with TRBD1 as a possible D gene (6 bases). The germline V and J ends were trimmed by 1 base and 1 base, with 12 bases remaining between them. CDR1 SGHRS and CDR2 YFSETQ come from the germline V gene. The CDR3 extends over 15 amino acids. The CDR3 loop reads CASSLLGHASYEQYF. CDR3 bases: TGCGCCAGCAGCTTGTTGGGACACGCGTCCTACGAGCAGTACTTC. The variable domain in full, with the rest retrieved from reference TRBV5-1 and TRBJ2-7, is KAGVTQTPRYLIKTRGQQVTLSCSPISGHRSVSWYQQTPGQGLQFLFEYFSETQRNKGNFPGRFSGRQFSNSRSEMNVSTLELGDSALYLCASSLLGHASYEQYFGPGTRLTVT.

The CDR3 DNA follows: TGTGCCAGCACTACCGGGACAGGGTCTAACGAGCAGTACTTC. It specifies CASTTGTGSNEQYF. The chain has TRBV12-3 or TRBV12-4 and TRBJ2-7; 9 bases are a match to TRBD1. The CDR3 length is 14 residues. The junction had 9 bases not matched to a gene; V was cut back by 7 bases and J by 5 bases.

This clonotype came up a few times. V usage is TRBV20-1 and J usage is TRBJ2-1; weak D call: TRBD2 (6 bases). Germline CDR1 DFQATT, CDR2 SNEGSKA (reference sequence). The V end was cut by 1 base, the J end by 0 bases, with 7 bases between. The CDR3 loop spans 14 amino acids. CDR3 nucleotide sequence: TGCAGTGCTAGAGGGGACTTCTCCTACAATGAGCAGTTCTTC. This gives the protein CSARGDFSYNEQFF.

The rearrangement joins TRBV30 to TRBJ2-7; either TRBD1 or TRBD2 may fit D (5 bases each). The CDR3 is made up of 14 amino acids. Looked up from germline, CDR1 is GTSNPN and CDR2 is SVGIG (reference sequence). With 0 bases removed from V and 3 bases from J, the gap between germline ends came to 12 bases. CDR3 loop: CAWSVGDSGYEQYF. The DNA for the CDR3 is TGTGCCTGGAGTGTTGGAGACAGCGGCTACGAGCAGTACTTC.

The chain employs TRBV21-1 and TRBJ2-1; the D call in the table, TRBD1, was not verified against the DNA. TRBV21-1 has pseudogene status. The CDR3 runs to 12 residues. The CDR3 sequence: CASSTHRYEQFF. The CDR3 nucleotides are TGTGCCAGCAGCACCCACAGGTATGAGCAGTTCTTC.

V usage is TRBV20-1 and J usage is TRBJ1-3; D gene unclear. CDR3 length: 14 amino acids. In germline, CDR1 is DFQATT, CDR2 SNEGSKA (reference sequence). V gave up 3 bases and J gave up 4 bases, with 13 bases separating them. The CDR3: CSARGGQGGNTIYF. CDR3 DNA sequence: TGCAGTGCTAGGGGTGGTCAAGGCGGAAACACCATATATTTT.

This clonotype was observed a few times. The V and J genes are TRBV7-2 and TRBJ1-4; TRBD1 matches at 7 bases. J lost 7 bases, V lost 7 bases, and 6 bases had no gene match. The CDR3 has 13 residues. Germline V gene lookup returns CDR1 SGHTA and CDR2 FQGNSA. CDR3 in DNA: TGTGCCAGCACCCGGGACAGAGGTGAAAAACTGTTTTTT. It codes for CASTRDRGEKLFF.

The chain has TRBV28 and TRBJ2-5; TRBD2 matches 10 bases. J was trimmed by 5 bases and V by 2 bases; bases with no gene match: 11. Germline assignment: CDR1 MDHEN and CDR2 SYDVKM. The CDR3 runs to 17 residues. The CDR3 loop reads CASSLGRSGGAGETQYF. The CDR3 nucleotides are TGTGCCAGCAGTTTAGGACGAAGCGGGGGGGCTGGGGAGACCCAGTACTTC.

The chain joins TRBV29-1 to TRBJ2-4; 7 nucleotides align to TRBD2. The CDR3 is made up of 18 amino acids. Germline values: CDR1 SQVTM, CDR2 ANQGSEA. The V gene end was trimmed by 4 bases and the J gene end by 0 bases; junction bases not matched to a gene: 15. This chain's CDR3 is CSVVNVAGDSGAKNIQYF. CDR3 coding DNA: TGCAGCGTTGTGAATGTTGCGGGGGACTCGGGAGCCAAAAACATTCAGTACTTC.

The chain uses TRBV5-1 and TRBJ1-2; D gene uncertain. The CDR3 runs to 15 residues. The germline V gene encodes CDR1 SGHRS and CDR2 YFSETQ. V shed 2 bases and J shed 5 bases, with 16 bases lying between them. CDR3 region: CASSFWQGLSYGYTF. The CDR3 DNA follows: TGCGCCAGCAGCTTTTGGCAAGGCCTATCATATGGCTACACCTTC.

The V and J genes are TRBV12-3 or TRBV12-4 and TRBJ2-3, with 10 bases matching TRBD1. V trimming: 5 bases; J trimming: 7 bases; junction bases outside the gene matches: 9. This CDR3 contains 15 residues. CDR3 nucleotide sequence: TGTGCCAGCAGTCACCGGGACAGGGGTAGGAATACGCAGTATTTT. This gives the protein CASSHRDRGRNTQYF.

The J gene is TRBJ2-6, the V gene TRBV5-6; TRBD2 might be the D (7 bases). The germline V gene has CDR1 SGHDT and CDR2 YYEEEE. The CDR3 covers 17 residues. Trimming removed 5 bases from V and 4 bases from J, with 19 bases in between. This chain's CDR3 is CASSFPRGAAGANVLTF. CDR3 bases: TGTGCCAGCAGTTTCCCACGGGGGGCGGCCGGGGCCAACGTCCTGACTTTC.

The rearrangement joins TRBV29-1 to TRBJ2-4; D may be TRBD1 or TRBD2 (6 bases each). The V and J ends lost 6 bases and 3 bases respectively, with 15 bases between them. This CDR3 spans 14 amino acids. The V gene's germline CDR1 is SQVTM and CDR2 ANQGSEA. The CDR3 bases are TGCAGCGTCGGGGACGGGGGCGGCAAAAACATTCAGTACTTC. Translated, it gives CSVGDGGGKNIQYF.

This clonotype was found a few times. The chain links TRBV9 to TRBJ2-3, with 7 bases lining up with TRBD2. This CDR3 has 15 residues. The germline V gene has CDR1 SGDLS and CDR2 YYNGEE. Unmatched junction bases numbered 2, after V lost 0 bases and J lost 1 base. The CDR3 sequence: CASSVASGGTDTQYF. CDR3 sequence (DNA): TGTGCCAGCAGCGTAGCTAGCGGAGGCACAGATACGCAGTATTTT.

The chain carries TRBV7-9 and TRBJ1-1, with no clear D. The CDR3 length is 13 residues. The V and J ends lost 6 bases and 3 bases respectively, with 11 bases between them. Germline V gene sequence: CDR1 SEHNR, CDR2 FQNEAQ (reference sequence). CDR3: CASSLAWDTEAFF. Written as DNA, the CDR3 is TGTGCCAGCAGTCTCGCGTGGGACACTGAAGCTTTCTTT. The full variable domain, completed using reference TRBV7-9 and TRBJ1-1, is DTGVSQNPRHKITKRGQNVTFRCDPISEHNRLYWYRQTLGQGPEFLTYFQNEAQLEKSRLLSDRFSAERPKGSFSTLEIQRTEQGDSAMYLCASSLAWDTEAFFGQGTRLTVV.

The rearrangement joins TRBV7-2 to TRBJ2-5; TRBD2 agrees at 8 bases. Germline trimming cut 2 bases from V and 5 bases from J; bases unmatched to any gene: 7. Germline assignment: CDR1 SGHTA and CDR2 FQGNSA. The CDR3 consists of 15 residues. The CDR3 bases are TGTGCCAGCAGCTTACGGGGGGGGCCGGAGGAGACCCAGTACTTC. It translates to CASSLRGGPEETQYF. Based on the CDR3 plus reference TRBV7-2 and TRBJ2-5, the full variable domain is GAGVSQSPSNKVTEKGKDVELRCDPISGHTALYWYRQSLGQGLEFLIYFQGNSAPDKSGLPSDRFSAERTGGSVSTLTIQRTQQEDSAVYLCASSLRGGPEETQYFGPGTRLLVL.

The V gene is TRBV20-1, the J gene TRBJ1-1; D call uncertain. Germline CDR1 reads DFQATT; CDR2 reads SNEGSKA (reference sequence). CDR3 size: 11 residues. Here the CDR3 reads CRVRGGYEAFF. In DNA form, the CDR3 reads TGCAGGGTAAGAGGCGGTTATGAAGCTTTCTTT.

This clonotype was picked up a small number of times. This chain uses TRBV11-2 with TRBJ2-5; D unresolved. CDR3 length: 13 residues. V was cut by 3 bases and J by 2 bases, with 7 bases left in between. The V gene's germline CDR1 is SGHAT and CDR2 FQNNGV. This CDR3 reads CASSFQRQETQYF. The CDR3 DNA reads as TGTGCCAGCAGCTTTCAACGTCAAGAGACCCAGTACTTC.

This clonotype was observed at least ten times. The V and J genes are TRBV27 and TRBJ2-7; D may be TRBD1 (5 bases). CDR1 is MNHEY, CDR2 SMNVEV, per germline (reference sequence). The CDR3 is 16 residues long. V was pared by 1 base and J by 1 base, with 14 bases between. In nucleotides, the CDR3 is TGTGCCAGCAGTTTATTAGCAGGGTTCTCGTCCTACGAGCAGTACTTC. Its protein product is CASSLLAGFSSYEQYF.

The V and J genes are TRBV4-1 and TRBJ2-5; D perhaps matches TRBD2 (5 bases). This CDR3 comprises 14 residues. Germline CDR1 and CDR2: MGHRA and YSYEKL. Trimming cost V 4 bases and J 5 bases, with 14 bases left between them. Here the CDR3 DNA reads TGCGCCAGCAGCCGCGGGCCCTACCCGGAGACCCAGTACTTC. As protein: CASSRGPYPETQYF.